This TCR beta chain was sequenced in a study of blood T cell repertoires in COVID-19. Source study methods: Amplification of reference gene primers provided the estimated nucleated cell counts. Repertoires were generated with immunoSEQ multiplex PCR, while TCRdb's copy carries only in-frame clones and drops some. V, J and clone size reflect that table, while D and trimming were determined from the DNA. This sample carries 150,000 to 200,000 clones, 85% to 90% of them seen once, and the ten largest clones take about a tenth. V was pared by 5 bases and J by 5 bases, with 6 bases of the junction left unmatched. There are 14 residues in the CDR3. The germline V gene encodes CDR1 MDHEN and CDR2 SYDVKM.

What was sequenced was peripheral blood. V and J are TRBV28 and TRBJ1-1; 9 bases map to TRBD1. This clonotype was sampled from a woman in her sixties or seventies with COVID-19, enrolled during active disease. The CDR3 bases are TGTGCCAGCAGTCCGACCGGGACAGGGACTGAAGCTTTCTTT. Amino acids: CASSPTGTGTEAFF.